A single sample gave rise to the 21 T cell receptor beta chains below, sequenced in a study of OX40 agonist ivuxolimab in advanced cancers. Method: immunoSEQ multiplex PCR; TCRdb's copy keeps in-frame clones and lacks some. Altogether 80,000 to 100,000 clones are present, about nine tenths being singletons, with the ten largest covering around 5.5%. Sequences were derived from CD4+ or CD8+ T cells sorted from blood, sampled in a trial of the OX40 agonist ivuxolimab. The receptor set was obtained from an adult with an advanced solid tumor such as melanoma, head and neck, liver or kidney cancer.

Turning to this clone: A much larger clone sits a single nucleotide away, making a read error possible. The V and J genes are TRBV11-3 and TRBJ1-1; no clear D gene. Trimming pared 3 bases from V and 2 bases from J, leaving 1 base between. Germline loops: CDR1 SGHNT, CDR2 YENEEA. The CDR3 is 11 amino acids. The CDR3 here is CASSFNTEAFF. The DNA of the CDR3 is TGTGCCAGCAGCTTCAACACTGAAGCTTTCTTT.

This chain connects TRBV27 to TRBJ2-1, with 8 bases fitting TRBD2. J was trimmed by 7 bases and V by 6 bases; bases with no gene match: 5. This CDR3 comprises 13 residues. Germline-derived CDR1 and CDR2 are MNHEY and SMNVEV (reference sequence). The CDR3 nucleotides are TGTGCCAGCAGCGGCGGGGGGCGGAATGAGCAGTTCTTC. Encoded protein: CASSGGGRNEQFF.

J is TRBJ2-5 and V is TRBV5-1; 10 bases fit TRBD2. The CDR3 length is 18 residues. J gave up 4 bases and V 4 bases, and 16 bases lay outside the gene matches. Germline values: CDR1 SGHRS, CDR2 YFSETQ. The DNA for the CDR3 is TGCGCCAGCAGCCCGTGGAAGGGACTAGCGCAAACACTAGAGACCCAGTACTTC. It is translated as CASSPWKGLAQTLETQYF.

The CDR3 DNA is TGTGCCAGCAGCTTAGAATGGGGACAGTCCTACGAGCAGTACTTC. Translation gives CASSLEWGQSYEQYF. This rearrangement joins TRBV7-9 to TRBJ2-7, with 7 bases identical to TRBD1. Germline CDR1 is SEHNR and CDR2 is FQNEAQ (reference sequence). The CDR3 covers 15 residues. Germline trimming cut 1 base from V and 1 base from J; bases unmatched to any gene: 4.

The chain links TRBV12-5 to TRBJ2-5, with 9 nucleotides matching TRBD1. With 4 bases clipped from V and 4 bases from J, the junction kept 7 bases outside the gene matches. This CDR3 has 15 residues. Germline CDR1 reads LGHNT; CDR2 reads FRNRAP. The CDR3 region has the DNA TGTGCTAGTGGTTCCACAGGGGGCCTGATAGAGACCCAGTACTTC. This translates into CASGSTGGLIETQYF.

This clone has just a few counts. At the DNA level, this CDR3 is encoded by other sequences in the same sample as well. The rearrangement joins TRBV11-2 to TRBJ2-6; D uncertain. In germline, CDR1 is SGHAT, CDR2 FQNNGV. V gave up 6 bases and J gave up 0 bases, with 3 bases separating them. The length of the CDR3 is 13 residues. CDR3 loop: CASRFSGANVLTF. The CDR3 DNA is TGTGCCAGCAGGTTCTCTGGGGCCAACGTCCTGACTTTC.

The CDR3 protein is CASKGGRDQPQHF. The CDR3 nucleotides are TGTGCCAGTAAGGGGGGCAGGGATCAGCCCCAGCATTTT. The V and J genes are TRBV19 and TRBJ1-5, with a tentative D call TRBD1 (6 bases). Germline-derived CDR1 and CDR2 are LNHDA and SQIVND (reference sequence). The CDR3 has 13 residues. The V end lost 7 bases, the J end lost 5 bases, and 12 bases lay between the germline ends.

CDR3: CASSFSWDDTGELFF. The CDR3 bases are TGTGCCAGCAGTTTCTCCTGGGACGACACCGGGGAGCTGTTTTTT. The J gene is TRBJ2-2, the V gene TRBV6-5, with D perhaps being TRBD1 or TRBD2 (5 bases each). Germline V gene sequence: CDR1 MNHEY, CDR2 SVGAGI. V lost 4 bases, J lost 3 bases, and 12 bases lay in between. CDR3 length equals 15 residues.

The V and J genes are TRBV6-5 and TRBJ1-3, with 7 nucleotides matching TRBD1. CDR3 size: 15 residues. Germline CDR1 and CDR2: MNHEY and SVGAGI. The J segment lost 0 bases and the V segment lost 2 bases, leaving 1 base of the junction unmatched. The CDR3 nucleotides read TGTGCCAGCAGTTACGACAGGGCCTCTGGAAACACCATATATTTT. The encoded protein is CASSYDRASGNTIYF.

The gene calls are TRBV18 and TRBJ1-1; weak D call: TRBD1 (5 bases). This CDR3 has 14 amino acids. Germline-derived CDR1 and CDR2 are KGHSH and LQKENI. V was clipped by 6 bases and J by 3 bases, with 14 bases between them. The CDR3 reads CASSLRGGDTEAFF. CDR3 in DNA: TGTGCCAGCTCTCTTAGAGGAGGGGACACTGAAGCTTTCTTT. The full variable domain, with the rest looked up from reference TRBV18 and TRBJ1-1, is NAGVMQNPRHLVRRRGQEARLRCSPMKGHSHVYWYRQLPEEGLKFMVYLQKENIIDESGMPKERFSAEFPKEGPSILRIQQVVRGDSAAYFCASSLRGGDTEAFFGQGTRLTVV.

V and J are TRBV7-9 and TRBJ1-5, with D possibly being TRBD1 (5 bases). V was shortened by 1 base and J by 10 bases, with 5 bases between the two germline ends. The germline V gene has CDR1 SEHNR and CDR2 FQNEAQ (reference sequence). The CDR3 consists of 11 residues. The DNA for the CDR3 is TGTGCCAGCAGCTTAGGGGGCCCCCAGCATTTT. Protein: CASSLGGPQHF.

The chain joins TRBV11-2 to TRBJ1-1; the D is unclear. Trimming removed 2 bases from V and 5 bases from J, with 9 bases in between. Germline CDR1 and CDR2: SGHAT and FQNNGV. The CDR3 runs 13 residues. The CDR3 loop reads CASSLRPGTEAFF. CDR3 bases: TGTGCCAGCAGCTTAAGACCGGGGACTGAAGCTTTCTTT.

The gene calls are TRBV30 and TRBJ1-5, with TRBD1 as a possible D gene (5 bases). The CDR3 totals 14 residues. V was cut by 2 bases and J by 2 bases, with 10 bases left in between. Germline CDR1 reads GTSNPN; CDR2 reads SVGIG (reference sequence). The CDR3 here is CAWSIGARNQPQHF. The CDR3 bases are TGTGCCTGGAGTATAGGGGCCCGCAATCAGCCCCAGCATTTT.

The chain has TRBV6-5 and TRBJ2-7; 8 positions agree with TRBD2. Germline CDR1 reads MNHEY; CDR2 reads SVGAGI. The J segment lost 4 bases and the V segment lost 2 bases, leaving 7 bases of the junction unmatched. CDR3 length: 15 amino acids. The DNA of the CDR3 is TGTGCCAGCAGTTACGCACCGGGGGGGTTTTACGAGCAGTACTTC. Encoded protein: CASSYAPGGFYEQYF.

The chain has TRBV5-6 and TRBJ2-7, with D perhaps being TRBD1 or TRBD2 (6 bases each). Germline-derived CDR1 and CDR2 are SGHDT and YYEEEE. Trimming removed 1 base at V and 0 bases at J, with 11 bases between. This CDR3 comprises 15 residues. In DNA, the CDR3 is TGTGCCAGCAGCTTGCAGGGGAGGAGCTCCTACGAGCAGTACTTC. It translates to CASSLQGRSSYEQYF.

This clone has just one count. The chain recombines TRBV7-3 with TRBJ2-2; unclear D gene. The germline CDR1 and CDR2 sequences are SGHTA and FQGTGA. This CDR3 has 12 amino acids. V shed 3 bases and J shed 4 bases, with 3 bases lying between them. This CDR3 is CASSFGTGELFF. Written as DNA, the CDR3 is TGTGCCAGCAGCTTCGGCACCGGGGAGCTGTTTTTT.

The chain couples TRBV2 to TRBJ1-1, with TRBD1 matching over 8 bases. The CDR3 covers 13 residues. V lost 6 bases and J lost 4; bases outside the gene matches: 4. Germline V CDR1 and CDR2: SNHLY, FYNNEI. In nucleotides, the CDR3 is TGTGCCAGCAGGGACAGGGAGGGCACTGAAGCTTTCTTT. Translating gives CASRDREGTEAFF.

The CDR3 here is CASSVVASGTDTQYF. CDR3 DNA: TGTGCCAGCAGCGTAGTAGCGTCGGGCACAGATACGCAGTATTTT. V is TRBV9 and J is TRBJ2-3; perhaps TRBD2 as D (5 bases). The germline V gene has CDR1 SGDLS and CDR2 YYNGEE. The CDR3 extends over 15 amino acids. V was clipped by 0 bases and J by 1 base, with 9 bases between them.

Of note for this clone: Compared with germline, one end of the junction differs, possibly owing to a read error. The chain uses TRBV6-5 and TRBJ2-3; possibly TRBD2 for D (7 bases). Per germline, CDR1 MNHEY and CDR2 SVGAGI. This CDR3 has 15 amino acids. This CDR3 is CASTYGGRRTDTQYF. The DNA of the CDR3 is TGTGCCAGCACTTACGGGGGGCGGCGCACAGATACGCAGTATTTT.

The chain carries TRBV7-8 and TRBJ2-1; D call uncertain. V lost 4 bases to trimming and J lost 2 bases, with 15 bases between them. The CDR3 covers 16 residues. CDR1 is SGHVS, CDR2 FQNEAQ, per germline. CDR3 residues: CASSSRPMGTYNEQFF. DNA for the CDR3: TGTGCCAGCAGCTCCCGGCCGATGGGGACCTACAATGAGCAGTTCTTC.

CDR3 coding DNA: TGTGCCATCAGTGAGGCGGTTAACTATGGCTACACCTTC. The encoded protein is CAISEAVNYGYTF. The chain recombines TRBV10-3 with TRBJ1-2; D is ambiguous. The germline CDR1 and CDR2 sequences are ENHRY and SYGVKD. The germline V and J ends were trimmed by 2 bases and 1 base, with 5 bases remaining between them. This CDR3 contains 13 residues.